The 17 T cell receptor beta chains given below trace back to one sample, sequenced in a study of T cell repertoires in cytomegalovirus infection. TCRdb re-called the reads through MiXCR, storing one row per CDR3 protein. The profile shows tens of thousands of distinct CDR3 sequences, around 20% of them singletons. For these TCRs, the target antigens are not known. Sequences were derived from CD8+ T cells from cultured PBMCs, sampled from culture after CMV antigen stimulation. These TCRs come from a human donor in good health (CMV status not recorded). Some clones in this sample may be carry-over from other donors' samples.

This clonotype was seen a few times. The chain has TRBV9 and TRBJ1-5; D unclear. V gave up 3 bases and J gave up 3 bases, with 10 bases separating them. Per the germline V gene, CDR1 is SGDLS and CDR2 is YYNGEE. The CDR3 runs 14 residues. The CDR3 spells CASSAWRLNQPQHF. The DNA for the CDR3 is TGTGCCAGCAGCGCATGGCGACTCAATCAGCCCCAGCATTTT.

J is TRBJ1-2 and V is TRBV27; perhaps TRBD1 as D (5 bases). The CDR3 consists of 15 residues. Trimming removed 2 bases at V and 0 bases at J, with 10 bases between. Per germline, CDR1 MNHEY and CDR2 SMNVEV (reference sequence). CDR3 protein: CASSLGAAANYGYTF. The CDR3 bases are TGTGCCAGCAGTTTAGGGGCAGCCGCTAACTATGGCTACACCTTC.

This chain connects TRBV7-8 to TRBJ2-1; 7 bases are shared with TRBD2. CDR3 length: 15 residues. CDR1 SGHVS and CDR2 FQNEAQ come from the germline V gene. V lost 2 bases to trimming and J lost 4 bases; unmatched junction nucleotides: 5. This chain's CDR3 is CASSLRLAEYNEQFF. For the CDR3, the DNA is TGTGCCAGCAGCTTAAGGCTAGCGGAATACAATGAGCAGTTCTTC. The complete variable domain, with remaining parts taken from reference TRBV7-8 and TRBJ2-1, reads GAGVSQSPRYKVAKRGQDVALRCDPISGHVSLFWYQQALGQGPEFLTYFQNEAQLDKSGLPSDRFFAERPEGSVSTLKIQRTQQEDSAVYLCASSLRLAEYNEQFFGPGTRLTVL.

On this clonotype itself: A much larger clone sits a single nucleotide away, making a read error possible. The genes are TRBV6-6 and TRBJ2-7; tentatively, D is TRBD2 (6 bases). This CDR3 region has 14 residues. Germline assignment: CDR1 MNHNY and CDR2 SVGAGI (reference sequence). The chain's CDR3 is CDSRRGGDLYEQYF. The CDR3 nucleotides are TGTGACAGCAGACGAGGAGGGGACCTCTACGAGCAGTACTTC.

This clonotype showed up just a few times. Relative to the germline gene, one junction end is altered; a read error may explain this. V usage is TRBV6-2 or TRBV6-3 and J usage is TRBJ1-2; possible D gene TRBD1, 5 bases. The CDR3 has 16 amino acids. Germline V gene data show CDR1 as MNHEY and CDR2 as SVGEGT. The CDR3 nucleotides are TGTGCCAGCAGTCACTCCGTCAGGGAAGGAAACTATGGCTACACCTTC. This codes for CASSHSVREGNYGYTF.

This clonotype was counted at least ten times. The chain carries TRBV6-1 and TRBJ2-7, with D tentatively TRBD2 (5 bases). There are 13 residues in the CDR3. V was shortened by 8 bases and J by 6 bases, with 17 bases between the two germline ends. The germline CDR1 and CDR2 sequences are MNHNS and SASEGT. The CDR3 DNA follows: TGTGCCAGCGGTATGGTCCGGGGTCGCGAGCAGTACTTC. Translation: CASGMVRGREQYF.

This clonotype was recorded a few times. The chain links TRBV7-8 to TRBJ1-1, with D unresolved. Trimming stripped 7 bases from V and 2 bases from J, with 14 bases between. Germline V CDR1 and CDR2: SGHVS, FQNEAQ. The CDR3 is made up of 14 amino acids. CDR3 sequence (DNA): TGTGCCAGCATCCTCGGGAGTAGTAACACTGAAGCTTTCTTT. This sequence encodes CASILGSSNTEAFF.

This sequence joins TRBV20-1 and TRBJ2-7, with a weak D call TRBD2 (7 bases). Per germline, CDR1 DFQATT and CDR2 SNEGSKA (reference sequence). The CDR3 runs 20 residues. The ends were cut back, 3 bases at V and 3 bases at J, with 33 bases in the middle. The CDR3 sequence: CSASPPLQTPLRGGSYEQYF. DNA of the CDR3: TGCAGTGCTAGCCCACCCCTTCAGACACCCCTGAGGGGGGGCAGCTACGAGCAGTACTTC.

This sequence joins TRBV19 and TRBJ1-1, with TRBD1 matching 7 bases. Germline CDR1 reads LNHDA; CDR2 reads SQIVND (reference sequence). This CDR3 is 16 amino acids long. V was clipped by 1 base and J by 0 bases; unmatched bases: 5. Here the CDR3 reads CASSIGRGNVNTEAFF. CDR3 sequence (DNA): TGTGCCAGTAGTATAGGCAGGGGGAACGTGAACACTGAAGCTTTCTTT.

This clonotype was picked up a small number of times. The J gene is TRBJ2-7, the V gene TRBV27; 8 bases line up with TRBD2. The CDR3 consists of 13 residues. Germline trimming cut 5 bases from V and 4 bases from J; bases unmatched to any gene: 4. Per the germline V gene, CDR1 is MNHEY and CDR2 is SMNVEV (reference sequence). The DNA for the CDR3 is TGTGCCAGCAGTCAGCGGGGGCTTTACGAGCAGTACTTC. Translation: CASSQRGLYEQYF.

This clonotype was counted only a few times. The chain combines TRBV19 with TRBJ1-5, with 7 bases that match TRBD1. The CDR3 is 19 residues long. Germline-derived CDR1 and CDR2 are LNHDA and SQIVND (reference sequence). V lost 4 bases, J lost 0 bases, and 15 bases stayed unmatched. The CDR3 nucleotides read TGTGCCAGTAGTAGCCGATCGCGGACAGGACCTAATAGCAATCAGCCCCAGCATTTT. It encodes CASSSRSRTGPNSNQPQHF.

This clonotype was seen a handful of times. This chain connects TRBV7-9 to TRBJ2-3, with 11 bases aligning to TRBD2. With V trimmed by 5 bases and J by 3 bases, 10 bases remained unmatched. The germline V gene encodes CDR1 SEHNR and CDR2 FQNEAQ (reference sequence). This CDR3 comprises 17 residues. The CDR3 coding sequence is TGTGCCAGCAGCCAGACTAGCGGGGCGCCCCCGACAGATACGCAGTATTTT. Amino acid sequence: CASSQTSGAPPTDTQYF.

The table lists this clonotype with a few counts. The V and J genes are TRBV19 and TRBJ2-1, with 7 positions matching TRBD2. The ends lost 11 bases at V and 6 bases at J; junction bases unmatched: 19. CDR3 length: 16 amino acids. CDR1 and CDR2 (germline): LNHDA, SQIVND (reference sequence). CDR3 in amino acids: CACSFSLAGRFNEQFF. The CDR3 DNA is TGTGCCTGCTCCTTCTCACTGGCCGGGAGGTTCAATGAGCAGTTCTTC. Supplemented by reference TRBV19 and TRBJ2-1, the full variable domain reads DGGITQSPKYLFRKEGQNVTLSCEQNLNHDAMYWYRQDPGQGLRLIYYSQIVNDFQKGDIAEGYSVSREKKESFPLTVTSAQKNPTAFYLCACSFSLAGRFNEQFFGPGTRLTVL.

This clonotype has a handful of counts. The rearrangement joins TRBV7-3 to TRBJ2-5; 7 nucleotides align to TRBD2. Trimming at V came to 6 bases and at J to 5 bases, leaving 6 bases not matched to a gene. From germline, CDR1 is SGHTA and CDR2 FQGTGA. The CDR3 is made up of 13 amino acids. The CDR3 coding sequence is TGTGCCAGCAGTCGCCTCGGGGGGGAGACCCAGTACTTC. Protein: CASSRLGGETQYF.

The rearrangement links TRBV19 to TRBJ2-2; D is undetermined. Per the germline V gene, CDR1 is LNHDA and CDR2 is SQIVND (reference sequence). This CDR3 spans 14 amino acids. Trimming stripped 3 bases from V and 3 bases from J, with 8 bases between. The CDR3 here is CASSIDGYTGELFF. CDR3 bases: TGTGCCAGTAGTATCGATGGGTACACCGGGGAGCTGTTTTTT.

In its sample, this clonotype was seen a few times. The chain uses TRBV6-2 or TRBV6-3 and TRBJ2-7; 10 bases align to TRBD2. CDR1 and CDR2 from the germline V gene are MNHEY and SVGEGT. V was pared by 8 bases and J by 4 bases, with 8 bases of the junction left unmatched. The CDR3 has 14 residues. The CDR3 bases are TGTGCCAGCGGCCTAAGCGGGAGGGTTTACGAGCAGTACTTC. Its protein is CASGLSGRVYEQYF.

J is TRBJ2-1 and V is TRBV6-2 or TRBV6-3, with 7 bases matching TRBD1. Looked up from germline, CDR1 is MNHEY and CDR2 is SVGEGT. J lost 0 bases, V lost 7 bases, and 6 bases had no gene match. The CDR3 has 15 residues. The CDR3 nucleotides read TGTGCCAGCAATACCAGGGGGAGCTCCTACAATGAGCAGTTCTTC. This translates into CASNTRGSSYNEQFF.